The rows below give T cell receptor beta chains drawn from one sample of a study of glioma-infiltrating T cells. TCRdb itself ran the multiplex PCR reads through MiXCR, one entry per CDR3 protein. The sample holds about 380,000 distinct CDR3 sequences, roughly 41% seen once. The sequenced sample consisted of glioma tissue, nonneoplastic brain tissue, or PBMCs (not recorded which). The receptors stem from a human donor with low-grade glioma or glioblastoma, undergoing nonglioma brain surgery, or in good health (not recorded which). The CDR3 runs from the conserved cysteine through the conserved F or W. D genes are given only for firm matches. Rows may omit the clone size; those that give it use once, few, many or a size class.

CDR3nt: TGTGCCAGCAATCGACCGGGACAGGGGGCCGGCTATGGCTACACCTTC; CDR3aa: CASNRPGQGAGYGYTF; v_gene: TRBV6-2/TRBV6-3; d_gene: TRBD1; abundance: many; j_gene: TRBJ1-2
CDR3nt: TGTGCCAGTAGGACAGGGCTAAACACTGAAGCTTTCTTT; CDR3aa: CASRTGLNTEAFF; v_gene: TRBV2; d_gene: TRBD1; abundance: few; j_gene: TRBJ1-1
CDR3nt: TGTGCCAGCGAGGAGGGCTTGAACACTGAAGGTTTCTTT; CDR3aa: CASEEGLNTEGFF; v_gene: TRBV7-2; d_gene: .; abundance: .; j_gene: TRBJ1-1
CDR3nt: TGTGCCAGCGAGCCGACAGGGAGGCGGGAGCAGTACTTC; CDR3aa: CASEPTGRREQYF; v_gene: TRBV2; d_gene: .; abundance: many; j_gene: TRBJ2-7
CDR3nt: TGTGCCAGCAGTTTGTCTGCGGCCGCAACCCAAGAGACCCAGTACTTC; CDR3aa: CASSLSAAATQETQYF; v_gene: TRBV6-4; d_gene: .; abundance: .; j_gene: TRBJ2-5
CDR3nt: TGTGCCACCAGCAGTACAGGGGGCGCGAACACCGGGGAGCTGTTTTTT; CDR3aa: CATSSTGGANTGELFF; v_gene: TRBV15; d_gene: TRBD1; abundance: many; j_gene: TRBJ2-2
CDR3nt: TGCAGTGGGACCAGGGCACTTTCGAACACTGAAGCTTTCTTT; CDR3aa: CSGTRALSNTEAFF; v_gene: TRBV20-1; d_gene: .; abundance: .; j_gene: TRBJ1-1
CDR3nt: TGTGCCAGCGGTAACCGGGATGGCGCCTACGAGCAGTACTTC; CDR3aa: CASGNRDGAYEQYF; v_gene: TRBV6-2/TRBV6-3; d_gene: .; abundance: many; j_gene: TRBJ2-7
CDR3nt: TGTGCCAGCAGCCCTGGGACAGTGATTGGGAGCGAGCAGTACTTC; CDR3aa: CASSPGTVIGSEQYF; v_gene: TRBV6-2/TRBV6-3; d_gene: TRBD1; abundance: .; j_gene: TRBJ2-7
CDR3nt: TGTGCCAGCAGTAACACTTTACAGGGGGAGCAGTACTTC; CDR3aa: CASSNTLQGEQYF; v_gene: TRBV2; d_gene: TRBD1; abundance: few; j_gene: TRBJ2-7
CDR3nt: TGTGCCAGCAGCCAACGGGGGGTTGAACAGCCCCAGCATTTT; CDR3aa: CASSQRGVEQPQHF; v_gene: TRBV3-1; d_gene: .; abundance: .; j_gene: TRBJ1-5
CDR3nt: TGTGCCAGCAGCTCGGTCGACAATTCCAAAAACATTCAGTACTTC; CDR3aa: CASSSVDNSKNIQYF; v_gene: TRBV6-2/TRBV6-3; d_gene: .; abundance: few; j_gene: TRBJ2-4
CDR3nt: TGTGCCAGCAGTCCCACTCATCGAGTGTACGAGCAGTACTTC; CDR3aa: CASSPTHRVYEQYF; v_gene: TRBV28; d_gene: .; abundance: many; j_gene: TRBJ2-7
CDR3nt: TGTGCCAGCAGTTTACCCCGGACTTACGGAGGGACCTATGGCTACACCTTC; CDR3aa: CASSLPRTYGGTYGYTF; v_gene: TRBV28; d_gene: .; abundance: many; j_gene: TRBJ1-2
CDR3nt: TGTGCCAGCAGCTTGGACTATGAGCAGTTCTTC; CDR3aa: CASSLDYEQFF; v_gene: TRBV5-4; d_gene: .; abundance: .; j_gene: TRBJ2-1
CDR3nt: TGTGCCAGCAGTCAATACACCGGGGAGCTGTTTTTT; CDR3aa: CASSQYTGELFF; v_gene: TRBV27; d_gene: .; abundance: many; j_gene: TRBJ2-2
CDR3nt: TGTGCCAGTGGCAGGACCGGTGGAGGGTCGATTTCCTACGAGCAGTACTTC; CDR3aa: CASGRTGGGSISYEQYF; v_gene: TRBV19; d_gene: .; abundance: .; j_gene: TRBJ2-7
CDR3nt: TGCAGTGCTAGAGATTCGGCCCTTTCTAGCAATCAGCCCCAGCATTTT; CDR3aa: CSARDSALSSNQPQHF; v_gene: TRBV20-1; d_gene: .; abundance: many; j_gene: TRBJ1-5
CDR3nt: TGTGCCAGCAGTTACTGGGGGCCCAGTGTTAGCACAGATACGCAGTATTTT; CDR3aa: CASSYWGPSVSTDTQYF; v_gene: TRBV6-5; d_gene: .; abundance: many; j_gene: TRBJ2-3
CDR3nt: TGTGCCAGCAGCTTACAGGGATCGAACACTGAAGCTTTCTTT; CDR3aa: CASSLQGSNTEAFF; v_gene: TRBV5-4; d_gene: .; abundance: few; j_gene: TRBJ1-1
CDR3nt: TGTGCCAGCAGCCAAGATTCCTCTGGAACCACAGATACGCAGTATTTT; CDR3aa: CASSQDSSGTTDTQYF; v_gene: TRBV14; d_gene: .; abundance: .; j_gene: TRBJ2-3
CDR3nt: TGTGCCAGCAGTCCTCAGACAGGGTTGAAGACCCAGTACTTC; CDR3aa: CASSPQTGLKTQYF; v_gene: TRBV28; d_gene: TRBD1; abundance: few; j_gene: TRBJ2-5
CDR3nt: TGCGCCAGCAGCCTCCCAAGATATGGCTACACCTTC; CDR3aa: CASSLPRYGYTF; v_gene: TRBV4-1; d_gene: .; abundance: .; j_gene: TRBJ1-2
CDR3nt: TGCAGCGTTGAAGGACTAGCGGGCTCGTCCTACGAGCAGTACTTC; CDR3aa: CSVEGLAGSSYEQYF; v_gene: TRBV29-1; d_gene: TRBD2; abundance: .; j_gene: TRBJ2-7
CDR3nt: TGTGCCAGCAGCCAAGAGCGGGTTCCCCTCCACTTT; CDR3aa: CASSQERVPLHF; v_gene: TRBV4-2; d_gene: .; abundance: few; j_gene: TRBJ1-6
CDR3nt: TGTGCTAGTGGTTTCTTATCTAGCGGGACCTTATACCAAGAGACCCAGTACTTC; CDR3aa: CASGFLSSGTLYQETQYF; v_gene: TRBV12-5; d_gene: TRBD2; abundance: .; j_gene: TRBJ2-5
CDR3nt: TGTGCCAGCAGTGACGGGAGGGCCACCGGGGAGCTGTTTTTT; CDR3aa: CASSDGRATGELFF; v_gene: TRBV6-1; d_gene: TRBD2; abundance: many; j_gene: TRBJ2-2
CDR3nt: TGTGCCAGCAGTTTAGGGGGTGAGCCCCAGCATTTT; CDR3aa: CASSLGGEPQHF; v_gene: TRBV27; d_gene: .; abundance: .; j_gene: TRBJ1-5
CDR3nt: TGCGCCAGCAGCCAGCTAGCGGCTTACAATGAGCAGTTCTTC; CDR3aa: CASSQLAAYNEQFF; v_gene: TRBV4-3; d_gene: TRBD2; abundance: many; j_gene: TRBJ2-1
CDR3nt: TGTGCCATCAGCCTCTGGGGGGATCAGCCCCAGCATTTT; CDR3aa: CAISLWGDQPQHF; v_gene: TRBV6-5; d_gene: .; abundance: .; j_gene: TRBJ1-5
CDR3nt: TGCAGTGCTCTTCAGGGGCGTGCTGAGGCCAACGTCCTGACTTTC; CDR3aa: CSALQGRAEANVLTF; v_gene: TRBV20-1; d_gene: .; abundance: few; j_gene: TRBJ2-6
CDR3nt: TGTGCCAGCAGCTTAGGAGGGATAACCTACGAGCAGTACTTC; CDR3aa: CASSLGGITYEQYF; v_gene: TRBV7-3; d_gene: .; abundance: few; j_gene: TRBJ2-7
CDR3nt: TGTGCCAGCAGCCCCCGGGACCTCTACGAGCAGTACTTC; CDR3aa: CASSPRDLYEQYF; v_gene: TRBV7-9; d_gene: .; abundance: .; j_gene: TRBJ2-7
CDR3nt: TGTGCCAGCAGTAAGCGGGACAGACCGTTGGAGCAGTACTTC; CDR3aa: CASSKRDRPLEQYF; v_gene: TRBV2; d_gene: .; abundance: .; j_gene: TRBJ2-7
CDR3nt: TGTGCCAGCAGCTTCCGACTAGCGGCAACCTACAATGAGCAGTTCTTC; CDR3aa: CASSFRLAATYNEQFF; v_gene: TRBV11-2; d_gene: TRBD2; abundance: .; j_gene: TRBJ2-1
CDR3nt: TGTGCCAGTAGTGTCCCCGGGTTAGCGCAGTTCTTC; CDR3aa: CASSVPGLAQFF; v_gene: TRBV19; d_gene: .; abundance: .; j_gene: TRBJ2-1
CDR3nt: TGTGCCAGCAGTTACTCGAACCCGCCCCGAAATGAGCAGTTCTTC; CDR3aa: CASSYSNPPRNEQFF; v_gene: TRBV6-5; d_gene: .; abundance: many; j_gene: TRBJ2-1
CDR3nt: TGCGCCAGCAGCTTGGCCGGACTCAGCACAGATACGCAGTATTTT; CDR3aa: CASSLAGLSTDTQYF; v_gene: TRBV5-1; d_gene: .; abundance: few; j_gene: TRBJ2-3
CDR3nt: TGTGCCAGCAGTCACGACAGCCGCTCCTACAATGAGCAGTTCTTC; CDR3aa: CASSHDSRSYNEQFF; v_gene: TRBV27; d_gene: .; abundance: many; j_gene: TRBJ2-1
CDR3nt: TGCGCCAGCAGCCCCCGGATAGGACGAACCTACGAGCAGTACTTC; CDR3aa: CASSPRIGRTYEQYF; v_gene: TRBV4-1; d_gene: .; abundance: .; j_gene: TRBJ2-7
CDR3nt: TGTGCCAGCAGCCCAAGCCGGGGGTATGGCTACACCTTC; CDR3aa: CASSPSRGYGYTF; v_gene: TRBV7-2; d_gene: .; abundance: .; j_gene: TRBJ1-2
CDR3nt: TGTGCCAGCAGTGATTCGGGGAATGAGCAGTTCTTC; CDR3aa: CASSDSGNEQFF; v_gene: TRBV6-1; d_gene: .; abundance: many; j_gene: TRBJ2-1
CDR3nt: TGTGCCAGCAGCCCCACGACAGGGCAAAGGGACAATGAGCAGTTCTTC; CDR3aa: CASSPTTGQRDNEQFF; v_gene: TRBV27; d_gene: TRBD1; abundance: .; j_gene: TRBJ2-1
CDR3nt: TGTGCCAGCAGTTACGCTAGCGCCCAGGGGACAGATACGCAGTATTTT; CDR3aa: CASSYASAQGTDTQYF; v_gene: TRBV6-6; d_gene: .; abundance: .; j_gene: TRBJ2-3
CDR3nt: TGTGCCAGCAGCAACCCCGGGACAGAAAGATATACGCAGTATTTT; CDR3aa: CASSNPGTERYTQYF; v_gene: TRBV7-2; d_gene: TRBD1; abundance: .; j_gene: TRBJ2-3
CDR3nt: TGTGCCAGCAGTTACGCTCTAGCGGGAGGGGGGTACAATGAGCAGTTCTTC; CDR3aa: CASSYALAGGGYNEQFF; v_gene: TRBV6-6; d_gene: TRBD2; abundance: few; j_gene: TRBJ2-1
CDR3nt: TGCGCCAGCAGCCGAGTGGGGGAGGCAAGCCATGAGCAGTTCTTC; CDR3aa: CASSRVGEASHEQFF; v_gene: TRBV4-3; d_gene: .; abundance: .; j_gene: TRBJ2-1
CDR3nt: TGTGCCATCAGTGATGGGTCGGGAGTGGCCTACGAGCAGTACTTC; CDR3aa: CAISDGSGVAYEQYF; v_gene: TRBV10-3; d_gene: .; abundance: few; j_gene: TRBJ2-7
CDR3nt: TGCGCCAGCGGCCAAGCCACAGGGCTGGTTAATTCACCCCTCCACTTT; CDR3aa: CASGQATGLVNSPLHF; v_gene: TRBV4-1; d_gene: .; abundance: .; j_gene: TRBJ1-6
CDR3nt: TGCAGCTACCCCCGGGGCCCCTACGAGCAGTACTTC; CDR3aa: CSYPRGPYEQYF; v_gene: TRBV20-1; d_gene: .; abundance: few; j_gene: TRBJ2-7
CDR3nt: TGTGCCAGCAGCTTGGCGCCAGGGCCTGGAAACACCATATATTTT; CDR3aa: CASSLAPGPGNTIYF; v_gene: TRBV7-2; d_gene: .; abundance: .; j_gene: TRBJ1-3
CDR3nt: TGTGCCAGCAGCTTCCGGAATTCACCCCTCCACTTT; CDR3aa: CASSFRNSPLHF; v_gene: TRBV7-2; d_gene: .; abundance: once; j_gene: TRBJ1-6
CDR3nt: TGTGCCAGCAGTTTAGTGATAGAAACTGAAGCTTTCTTT; CDR3aa: CASSLVIETEAFF; v_gene: TRBV12-3/TRBV12-4; d_gene: .; abundance: few; j_gene: TRBJ1-1
CDR3nt: TGTGCCAGCAGCCGGACAGGGTTGGAAGAGACCCAGTACTTC; CDR3aa: CASSRTGLEETQYF; v_gene: TRBV7-2; d_gene: TRBD1; abundance: few; j_gene: TRBJ2-5
CDR3nt: TGCAGTGGGGCGGGGAGGACAGATACGCAGTATTTT; CDR3aa: CSGAGRTDTQYF; v_gene: TRBV20-1; d_gene: .; abundance: many; j_gene: TRBJ2-3
CDR3nt: TGTGCCAGCAGCCGGGGGACAGGGGGTACAGATACGCAGTATTTT; CDR3aa: CASSRGTGGTDTQYF; v_gene: TRBV6-1; d_gene: TRBD1; abundance: few; j_gene: TRBJ2-3
CDR3nt: TGCAGTGCTAGAGATCTAGGGGACTATGGCTACACCTTC; CDR3aa: CSARDLGDYGYTF; v_gene: TRBV20-1; d_gene: .; abundance: many; j_gene: TRBJ1-2
CDR3nt: TGTGCCATAGCCGCAGTGGCTGGGGCCAACGTCCTGACTTTC; CDR3aa: CAIAAVAGANVLTF; v_gene: TRBV28; d_gene: .; abundance: few; j_gene: TRBJ2-6